This T cell receptor beta chain was sequenced for a study of T cell repertoires in cytomegalovirus infection. This clonotype has a handful of counts. One entry per CDR3 protein results from TCRdb running MiXCR on the reads. The sample consists of 150,000 to 160,000 distinct CDR3 sequences, about a quarter of them appearing once. The CDR3 spans 15 residues. V shed 0 bases, J shed 4 bases, and the junction held 2 bases outside the gene matches. Germline V gene sequence: CDR1 SGDLS, CDR2 YYNGEE. The chain has TRBV9 and TRBJ1-1; 11 bases are shared with TRBD1. The source material was PBMCs. This receptor was identified in a human donor in good health (CMV status not recorded). Some clones in this sample may be carry-over from other donors' samples. CDR3 sequence reads: CASSVAGQGATEAFF. As DNA, the CDR3 is TGTGCCAGCAGCGTAGCCGGACAGGGGGCCACTGAAGCTTTCTTT.